The clone carrying this T cell receptor beta chain was recorded only once. The source of the sample is a study of blood T cell repertoires in COVID-19. For the study at large: PBMCs, B-cell-depleted T cells, or T cells provided the cDNA or gDNA that made up the material.

Trimming cost V 3 bases and J 4 bases, with 15 bases left between them. The V gene's germline CDR1 is KGHSH and CDR2 LQKENI. This CDR3 spans 15 amino acids. In the original analysis: By means of reference gene primer amplification, nucleated cell counts were estimated. The data were produced by immunoSEQ multiplex PCR, yet TCRdb's version contains in-frame clones alone and is incomplete. V and J calls and clone size are those listed in that table; D and trimming were worked out from the DNA. This table holds more than 120,000 clones, about 88% found once. The chain uses TRBV18 and TRBJ1-2; a weak D match, TRBD1 (6 bases). This receptor was identified in a human donor with acute or convalescent COVID-19. The donor label of this sample is uncertain. Sequenced: peripheral blood. CDR3 region: CASSPFGGQSYGYTF. CDR3 nucleotide sequence: TGTGCCAGCTCACCGTTCGGGGGGCAGAGCTATGGCTACACCTTC.